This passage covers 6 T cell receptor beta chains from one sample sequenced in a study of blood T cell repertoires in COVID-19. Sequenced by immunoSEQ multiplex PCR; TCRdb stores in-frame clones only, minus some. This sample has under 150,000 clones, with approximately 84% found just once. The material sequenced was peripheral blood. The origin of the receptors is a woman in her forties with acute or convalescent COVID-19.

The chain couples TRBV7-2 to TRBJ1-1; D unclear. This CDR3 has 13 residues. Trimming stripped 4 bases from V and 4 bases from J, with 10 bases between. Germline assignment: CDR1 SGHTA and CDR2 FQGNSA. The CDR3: CASSYDLSTEAFF. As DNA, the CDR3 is TGTGCCAGCAGCTACGATTTGAGCACTGAAGCTTTCTTT.

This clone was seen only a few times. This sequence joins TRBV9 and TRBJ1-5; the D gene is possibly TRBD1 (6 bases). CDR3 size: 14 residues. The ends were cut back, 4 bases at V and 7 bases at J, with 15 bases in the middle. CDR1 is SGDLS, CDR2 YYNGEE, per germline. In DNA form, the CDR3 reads TGTGCCAGCAGCCCAGGGGACCTATACCAGCCCCAGCATTTT. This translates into CASSPGDLYQPQHF.

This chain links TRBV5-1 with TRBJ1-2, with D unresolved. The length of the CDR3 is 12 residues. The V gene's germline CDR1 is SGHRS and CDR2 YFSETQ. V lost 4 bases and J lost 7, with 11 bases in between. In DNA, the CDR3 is TGCGCCAGCAGCGACCTTGGCGGTGGCTACACCTTC. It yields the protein CASSDLGGGYTF.

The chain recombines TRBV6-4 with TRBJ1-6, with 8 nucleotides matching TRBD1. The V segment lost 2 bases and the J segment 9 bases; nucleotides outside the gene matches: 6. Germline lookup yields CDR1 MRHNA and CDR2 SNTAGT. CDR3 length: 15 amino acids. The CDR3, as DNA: TGTGCCAGCAGTGACGGGGACAGGCCGGGTTCACCCCTCCACTTT. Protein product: CASSDGDRPGSPLHF.

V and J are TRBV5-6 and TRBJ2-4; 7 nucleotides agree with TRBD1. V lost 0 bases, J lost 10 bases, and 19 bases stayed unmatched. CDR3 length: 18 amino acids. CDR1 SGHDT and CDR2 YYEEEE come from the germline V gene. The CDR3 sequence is CASSLAGGRQPGLGIQYF. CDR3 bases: TGTGCCAGCAGCTTGGCAGGGGGTAGGCAGCCCGGATTGGGGATTCAGTACTTC.

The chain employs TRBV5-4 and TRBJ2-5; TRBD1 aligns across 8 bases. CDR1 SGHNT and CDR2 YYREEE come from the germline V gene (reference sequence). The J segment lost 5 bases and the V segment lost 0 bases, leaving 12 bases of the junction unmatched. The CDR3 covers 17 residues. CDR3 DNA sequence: TGTGCCAGCAGCTTGGCTGGGGGGACAGGCCCAACGGAGACCCAGTACTTC. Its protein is CASSLAGGTGPTETQYF.